These T cell receptor beta chains were read from a single sample in a study of OX40 agonist ivuxolimab in advanced cancers. Method: immunoSEQ multiplex PCR; TCRdb's copy keeps in-frame clones and lacks some. Of about 68,000 clones in the sample, around 83% were seen once. Sequences were derived from CD4+ or CD8+ T cells sorted from blood, sampled in a trial of the OX40 agonist ivuxolimab. Receptors were obtained from an adult with an advanced solid tumor such as melanoma, head and neck, liver or kidney cancer. The CDR3 runs from the conserved cysteine through the conserved F or W. The order of the fields is clone size, CDR3 length, V gene, D gene, J gene, CDR3 DNA, CDR3 protein. A D gene is named only where the DNA matches it firmly. Clone size, where shown, is once, few, many, or a class for clones that have expanded.

clone size: NA; CDR3 length: 15; V gene: TRBV28; D gene: NA; J gene: TRBJ2-7; CDR3 DNA: TGTGCCAGCAACCCACTCAGGGACAACCCCTACGAGCAGTACTTC; CDR3 protein: CASNPLRDNPYEQYF
clone size: few; CDR3 length: 14; V gene: TRBV15; D gene: TRBD2; J gene: TRBJ2-3; CDR3 DNA: TGTGCCACCCTCAGCGGGAGGCGCACAGATACGCAGTATTTT; CDR3 protein: CATLSGRRTDTQYF
clone size: NA; CDR3 length: 17; V gene: TRBV15; D gene: TRBD1; J gene: TRBJ2-7; CDR3 DNA: TGTGCCACCAGCAGAGATGGAGGCAGGGGGTATTTTTACGAGCAGTACTTC; CDR3 protein: CATSRDGGRGYFYEQYF
clone size: few; CDR3 length: 13; V gene: TRBV2; D gene: TRBD1; J gene: TRBJ2-2; CDR3 DNA: TGTGCCAGCAGCGGGACAGGGGCCGGGGAGCTGTTTTTT; CDR3 protein: CASSGTGAGELFF
clone size: NA; CDR3 length: 16; V gene: TRBV27; D gene: NA; J gene: TRBJ2-1; CDR3 DNA: TGTGCCAGCAGTTTATCACACAGGGATCACAACAATGAGCAGTTCTTC; CDR3 protein: CASSLSHRDHNNEQFF
clone size: NA; CDR3 length: 15; V gene: TRBV5-1; D gene: TRBD2; J gene: TRBJ2-7; CDR3 DNA: TGCGCCAGCAGCTCTTCGCGGGAGGACCCCTACGAGCAGTACTTC; CDR3 protein: CASSSSREDPYEQYF
clone size: NA; CDR3 length: 20; V gene: TRBV27; D gene: TRBD2; J gene: TRBJ2-1; CDR3 DNA: TGTGCCAGCAGCCGGCTGGGGGAAGGTAGCGGGAGGCCCCATTACAATGAGCAGTTCTTC; CDR3 protein: CASSRLGEGSGRPHYNEQFF
clone size: once; CDR3 length: 11; V gene: TRBV9; D gene: NA; J gene: TRBJ2-1; CDR3 DNA: TGTGCCAGCAGCGTAGAAGATGAGCAGTTCTTC; CDR3 protein: CASSVEDEQFF
clone size: NA; CDR3 length: 12; V gene: TRBV19; D gene: TRBD1; J gene: TRBJ1-2; CDR3 DNA: TGTGCCAGCGCGGGACAGATCTATGGCTACACCTTC; CDR3 protein: CASAGQIYGYTF
clone size: NA; CDR3 length: 16; V gene: TRBV4-2; D gene: NA; J gene: TRBJ2-7; CDR3 DNA: TGTGCCAGCAGCCAAGCCGTTGGAGGGAGTGGGTACGAGCAGTACTTC; CDR3 protein: CASSQAVGGSGYEQYF
clone size: NA; CDR3 length: 15; V gene: TRBV5-1; D gene: NA; J gene: TRBJ1-4; CDR3 DNA: TGCGCCAGCAGCCGTACGGACTCAACTAATGAAAAACTGTTTTTT; CDR3 protein: CASSRTDSTNEKLFF
clone size: once; CDR3 length: 14; V gene: TRBV28; D gene: TRBD2; J gene: TRBJ2-1; CDR3 DNA: TGTGCCAGCGGGGGGACTAGCGGGAGCAATGAGCAGTTCTTC; CDR3 protein: CASGGTSGSNEQFF
clone size: NA; CDR3 length: 14; V gene: TRBV11-1; D gene: NA; J gene: TRBJ2-5; CDR3 DNA: TGTGCCAGCAGCCTTAGTAAGGAGGCAGAGACCCAGTACTTC; CDR3 protein: CASSLSKEAETQYF
clone size: NA; CDR3 length: 15; V gene: TRBV7-2; D gene: TRBD1; J gene: TRBJ2-1; CDR3 DNA: TGTGCCAGCAGCCCCGGACAGGGGGCGGTCAATGAGCAGTTCTTC; CDR3 protein: CASSPGQGAVNEQFF
clone size: NA; CDR3 length: 16; V gene: TRBV4-3; D gene: TRBD2; J gene: TRBJ2-7; CDR3 DNA: TGCGCCAGCAGCCAGGGACTAGCGGGAGGGACCTACGAGCAGTACTTC; CDR3 protein: CASSQGLAGGTYEQYF
clone size: NA; CDR3 length: 15; V gene: TRBV4-2; D gene: NA; J gene: TRBJ1-6; CDR3 DNA: TGTGCCAGCAGCCCGACCGAGGACGGCGATTCACCCCTCCACTTT; CDR3 protein: CASSPTEDGDSPLHF
clone size: NA; CDR3 length: 12; V gene: TRBV7-2; D gene: NA; J gene: TRBJ2-3; CDR3 DNA: TGTGCCAGCAGCCCCTCAACAGATACGCAGTATTTT; CDR3 protein: CASSPSTDTQYF
clone size: NA; CDR3 length: 15; V gene: TRBV27; D gene: NA; J gene: TRBJ2-1; CDR3 DNA: TGTGCCAGCAGGCCTTACAGGAGCTCCTACAATGAGCAGTTCTTC; CDR3 protein: CASRPYRSSYNEQFF
clone size: NA; CDR3 length: 13; V gene: TRBV7-2; D gene: NA; J gene: TRBJ2-3; CDR3 DNA: TGTGCCAGCAGCCAGGGGGGGGTAGATACGCAGTATTTT; CDR3 protein: CASSQGGVDTQYF
clone size: few; CDR3 length: 16; V gene: TRBV19; D gene: NA; J gene: TRBJ1-3; CDR3 DNA: TGTGCCAGTAGCCTCGTGACACCTGCGGCTGGAAACACCATATATTTT; CDR3 protein: CASSLVTPAAGNTIYF
clone size: NA; CDR3 length: 16; V gene: TRBV27; D gene: TRBD1; J gene: TRBJ1-2; CDR3 DNA: TGTGCCAGCAGTTTATCAGGCCAGGGGGCAGGGTATGGCTACACCTTC; CDR3 protein: CASSLSGQGAGYGYTF
clone size: NA; CDR3 length: 11; V gene: TRBV2; D gene: TRBD2; J gene: TRBJ2-7; CDR3 DNA: TGTGCCAGTTCACTAGCGTACGAGCAGTACTTC; CDR3 protein: CASSLAYEQYF
clone size: NA; CDR3 length: 13; V gene: TRBV9; D gene: NA; J gene: TRBJ2-5; CDR3 DNA: TGTGCCAGCAGCGTAGAAGGGGTGGGGACCCAGTACTTC; CDR3 protein: CASSVEGVGTQYF
clone size: NA; CDR3 length: 14; V gene: TRBV29-1; D gene: NA; J gene: TRBJ2-1; CDR3 DNA: TGCAGCGTTGACAGTGCCCTGGGTTACAATGAGCAGTTCTTC; CDR3 protein: CSVDSALGYNEQFF
clone size: NA; CDR3 length: 13; V gene: TRBV4-3; D gene: NA; J gene: TRBJ2-3; CDR3 DNA: TGCGCCAGCAGCCAAGAAGACACAGATACGCAGTATTTT; CDR3 protein: CASSQEDTDTQYF
clone size: NA; CDR3 length: 15; V gene: TRBV15; D gene: NA; J gene: TRBJ2-2; CDR3 DNA: TGTGCCACCAGCAGAGAGGGGGCTTATACCGGGGAGCTGTTTTTT; CDR3 protein: CATSREGAYTGELFF
clone size: NA; CDR3 length: 14; V gene: TRBV6-6; D gene: NA; J gene: TRBJ1-5; CDR3 DNA: TGTGCCAGCACCTTCTCAGGGGGCAATCAGCCCCAGCATTTT; CDR3 protein: CASTFSGGNQPQHF
clone size: NA; CDR3 length: 15; V gene: TRBV6-5; D gene: TRBD1; J gene: TRBJ2-7; CDR3 DNA: TGTGCCAGCACCCTATTCAGGGGGACCACCTACGAGCAGTACTTC; CDR3 protein: CASTLFRGTTYEQYF
clone size: NA; CDR3 length: 15; V gene: TRBV19; D gene: TRBD2; J gene: TRBJ2-7; CDR3 DNA: TGTGCCAGTAGTATAGTAGGCCTAGCGGGATACGAGCAGTACTTC; CDR3 protein: CASSIVGLAGYEQYF